This entry lists 28 T cell receptor beta chains sequenced from one sample in a study of T cells expressing NK-cell markers. With the 5' RACE reads reprocessed, TCRdb shows one record per CDR3 protein and no DNA. The table lists approximately 550,000 distinct CDR3 sequences. Sample: blood T cells: a sorted CD56 or NKG2C T cell subset, CD4+ or CD8+ T cells, or bulk PBMC T cells (not recorded which). Receptors were obtained from a young man in good health.

V is TRBV5-1 and J is TRBJ1-3. The germline gives CDR1 SGHRS, CDR2 YFSETQ. CDR3 length: 15 residues. CDR3 in amino acids: CASSPDGISGNTIYF.

The chain links TRBV19 to TRBJ2-5; the TCRdb D gene call, TRBD2, has no DNA to confirm it. Germline assignment: CDR1 LNHDA and CDR2 SQIVND (reference sequence). This CDR3 spans 17 amino acids. CDR3 residues: CASSIPSGLWGQETQYF.

The rearrangement joins TRBV20-1 to TRBJ2-3; the D call of TRBD2 rests on TCRdb alone, since no DNA is present to check it. Germline V lookup: CDR1 DFQATT, CDR2 SNEGSKA (reference sequence). The length of the CDR3 is 16 residues. The CDR3 spells CSARAGTSILTDTQYF.

This chain joins TRBV20-1 and TRBJ2-1; TCRdb returns TRBD2, unconfirmable since there is no DNA. This CDR3 contains 16 residues. Germline V CDR1 and CDR2: DFQATT, SNEGSKA (reference sequence). CDR3 residues: CSARDLREWTYNEQFF.

V gene TRBV29-1 combines with J gene TRBJ2-3; with no DNA, the TCRdb D assignment of TRBD1 cannot be verified. The CDR3 runs to 15 residues. Per the germline V gene, CDR1 is SQVTM and CDR2 is ANQGSEA. CDR3 loop: CSVVRGTWTEDTQYF.

This chain uses TRBV5-6 with TRBJ2-3; TCRdb lists TRBD1, though no DNA is available to test this call. The CDR3 contains 15 residues. Per the germline V gene, CDR1 is SGHDT and CDR2 is YYEEEE. CDR3 amino acids: CASSYIAPGPDTQYF.

V usage is TRBV12-3 or TRBV12-4 and J usage is TRBJ1-6. This CDR3 region has 13 residues. The CDR3 loop is CASSWGYNSPLHF.

The CDR3 protein is CASSFVPRGGETQYF. V is TRBV28 and J is TRBJ2-5; TCRdb outputs TRBD1, but without DNA this stays unchecked. This CDR3 is 15 amino acids long. Germline-derived CDR1 and CDR2 are MDHEN and SYDVKM.

The J gene is TRBJ1-2, the V gene TRBV6-1; TCRdb calls TRBD1, which cannot be checked without DNA. From germline, CDR1 is MNHNS and CDR2 SASEGT. The CDR3 runs to 13 residues. The CDR3 sequence: CASSEKGEGGYTF.

V is TRBV7-3 and J is TRBJ2-3; TCRdb's assignment of TRBD1 cannot be checked, as there is no DNA. Germline V gene lookup returns CDR1 SGHTA and CDR2 FQGTGA. This CDR3 is built from 12 residues. CDR3 sequence reads: CASSYREDTQYF.

The chain employs TRBV5-1 and TRBJ2-1; without DNA, the TCRdb call of TRBD2 cannot be checked. CDR3 length: 16 amino acids. The V gene's germline CDR1 is SGHRS and CDR2 YFSETQ. The CDR3 reads CASSLPRLAGVNEQFF.

This sequence joins TRBV5-1 and TRBJ1-1. The germline gives CDR1 SGHRS, CDR2 YFSETQ. This CDR3 is 13 amino acids long. The CDR3 is CASSLVGLDEAFF. The full variable domain, rest sourced from reference TRBV5-1 and TRBJ1-1, is KAGVTQTPRYLIKTRGQQVTLSCSPISGHRSVSWYQQTPGQGLQFLFEYFSETQRNKGNFPGRFSGRQFSNSRSEMNVSTLELGDSALYLCASSLVGLDEAFFGQGTRLTVV.

This chain joins TRBV27 and TRBJ1-1; TCRdb returns TRBD1, unconfirmable since there is no DNA. The V gene's germline CDR1 is MNHEY and CDR2 SMNVEV (reference sequence). This CDR3 has 11 amino acids. The CDR3 region is CASRTGVEAFF.

V and J are TRBV12-3 or TRBV12-4 and TRBJ1-1; the D call of TRBD1 rests on TCRdb alone, since no DNA is present to check it. The CDR3 spans 15 residues. CDR3: CASRRDRGGDTEAFF.

This sequence joins TRBV19 and TRBJ1-3; no DNA is available, so the TRBD1 call from TCRdb remains unchecked. The CDR3 is made up of 14 amino acids. Germline CDR1 LNHDA, CDR2 SQIVND (reference sequence). The CDR3: CASTPDGPGNTIYF.

The CDR3 is CASSPVGGLAEAFF. The genes are TRBV12-3 or TRBV12-4 and TRBJ1-1; TCRdb's D call, TRBD1, is unchecked because there is no DNA. The CDR3 is made up of 14 amino acids.

This chain joins TRBV19 and TRBJ2-5; TCRdb's assignment of TRBD2 cannot be checked, as there is no DNA. The CDR3 contains 14 residues. Germline loops: CDR1 LNHDA, CDR2 SQIVND (reference sequence). CDR3 residues: CATGGLAIGETQYF.

The chain carries TRBV24-1 and TRBJ1-2. Germline lookup yields CDR1 KGHDR and CDR2 SFDVKD. The CDR3 runs 12 residues. CDR3: CATSSETNGYTF.

The rearrangement joins TRBV5-1 to TRBJ2-1. CDR3 length equals 13 residues. CDR1 and CDR2 (germline): SGHRS, YFSETQ. CDR3 residues: CASSLGLNNEQFF. Full variable domain (rest looked up from reference TRBV5-1 and TRBJ2-1): KAGVTQTPRYLIKTRGQQVTLSCSPISGHRSVSWYQQTPGQGLQFLFEYFSETQRNKGNFPGRFSGRQFSNSRSEMNVSTLELGDSALYLCASSLGLNNEQFFGPGTRLTVL.

The V and J genes are TRBV5-6 and TRBJ2-7; TCRdb's D gene call, TRBD2, goes unchecked for lack of DNA. In germline, CDR1 is SGHDT, CDR2 YYEEEE. This CDR3 contains 13 residues. CDR3 sequence reads: CASSFSFLREQYF.

The chain employs TRBV7-8 and TRBJ2-2; TCRdb calls TRBD1, which cannot be checked without DNA. Germline V gene lookup returns CDR1 SGHVS and CDR2 FQNEAQ. This CDR3 has 13 residues. This CDR3 is CASTFGRGGELFF.

V and J are TRBV5-5 and TRBJ1-1; as DNA is missing, the TRBD1 call by TCRdb cannot be tested. Germline assignment: CDR1 SGHKS and CDR2 YYEKEE (reference sequence). The CDR3 is 13 amino acids. The CDR3: CASSPPNFPGTFF.

This chain connects TRBV29-1 to TRBJ2-3; TCRdb's assignment of TRBD1 cannot be checked, as there is no DNA. CDR1 and CDR2 (germline): SQVTM, ANQGSEA. This CDR3 comprises 12 residues. CDR3 sequence: CSGYTGADTQYF.

The chain joins TRBV20-1 to TRBJ2-3; TCRdb outputs TRBD1, but without DNA this stays unchecked. This CDR3 spans 18 amino acids. Germline V lookup: CDR1 DFQATT, CDR2 SNEGSKA (reference sequence). This CDR3 reads CSARDASTVGHGTDTQYF.

The V gene is TRBV7-8, the J gene TRBJ2-5; TCRdb's D call, TRBD2, is unchecked because there is no DNA. The germline CDR1 and CDR2 sequences are SGHVS and FQNEAQ. CDR3 size: 19 residues. CDR3 protein: CASSFLLAGGPGGQETQYF.

The chain joins TRBV4-2 to TRBJ2-1; the D gene TCRdb calls, TRBD2, cannot be checked with no DNA. The CDR3 contains 13 residues. Germline assignment: CDR1 LGHNA and CDR2 YNFKEQ. The CDR3 region is CASGTRSYNEQFF.

V usage is TRBV5-1 and J usage is TRBJ1-1; TCRdb designates TRBD1, a call that cannot be tested without DNA. The germline gives CDR1 SGHRS, CDR2 YFSETQ. The CDR3 spans 15 residues. CDR3 sequence reads: CASSFRGGVDTEAFF. The full variable domain, completed using reference TRBV5-1 and TRBJ1-1, is KAGVTQTPRYLIKTRGQQVTLSCSPISGHRSVSWYQQTPGQGLQFLFEYFSETQRNKGNFPGRFSGRQFSNSRSEMNVSTLELGDSALYLCASSFRGGVDTEAFFGQGTRLTVV.

The CDR3: CASLGGIDYGYTF. The V and J genes are TRBV12-3 or TRBV12-4 and TRBJ1-2. CDR3 length: 13 residues.